The 2 T cell receptor beta chains listed next were all sequenced from one sample in a study of Graves' ophthalmopathy and Graves' hyperthyroidism. RNA transcripts yielded amplified TCR beta CDR3 regions. Investigators did first-round RT-PCR with HTBI primers, then second-round multiplex PCR. TCRdb re-analysed the multiplex PCR reads in MiXCR, keeping a single row per CDR3 protein. There are about 380,000 distinct CDR3 sequences in the sample; 15% occur only once, and 5.5% to 7% lies in the top ten. The sample comprised peripheral blood. These receptors were taken from a woman aged 18-29 years with stable Graves' hyperthyroidism.

This clonotype has a count of ten or more. The chain carries TRBV29-1 and TRBJ1-1; no definite D call. Germline CDR1 and CDR2: SQVTM and ANQGSEA. The CDR3 totals 10 residues. V lost 4 bases to trimming and J lost 6 bases, with 6 bases between them. CDR3 nucleotides: TGCAGCGTTGCAAATCCTGAAGCTTTCTTT. This gives the protein CSVANPEAFF.

The rearrangement uses TRBV19 and TRBJ1-4, with 9 bases matching TRBD1. V dropped 11 bases and J dropped 8; count of bases not matched to a gene: 9. The length of the CDR3 is 13 residues. CDR1 and CDR2 (germline): LNHDA, SQIVND (reference sequence). Here the CDR3 reads CAVAGTGREKLFF. The CDR3 DNA is TGTGCCGTCGCCGGGACAGGGAGGGAAAAACTGTTTTTT. Drawing the rest from reference TRBV19 and TRBJ1-4, the complete variable domain is DGGITQSPKYLFRKEGQNVTLSCEQNLNHDAMYWYRQDPGQGLRLIYYSQIVNDFQKGDIAEGYSVSREKKESFPLTVTSAQKNPTAFYLCAVAGTGREKLFFGSGTQLSVL.